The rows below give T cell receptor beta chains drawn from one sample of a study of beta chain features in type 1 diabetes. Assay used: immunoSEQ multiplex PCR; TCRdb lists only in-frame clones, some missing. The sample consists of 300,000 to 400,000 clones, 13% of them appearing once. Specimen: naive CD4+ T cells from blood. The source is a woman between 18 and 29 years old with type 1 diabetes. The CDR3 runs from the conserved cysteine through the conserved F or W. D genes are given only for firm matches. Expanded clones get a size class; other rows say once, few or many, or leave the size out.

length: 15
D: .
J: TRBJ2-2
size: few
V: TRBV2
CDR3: CASKTDRSIAGELFF
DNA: TGTGCCAGCAAGACTGACAGGTCTATCGCCGGGGAGCTGTTTTTT

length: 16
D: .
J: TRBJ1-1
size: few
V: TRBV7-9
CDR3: CASSFPLGGANTEAFF
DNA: TGTGCCAGCAGCTTTCCCCTCGGGGGGGCGAACACTGAAGCTTTCTTT

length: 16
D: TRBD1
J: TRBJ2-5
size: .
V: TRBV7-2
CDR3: CASSLTRTGSQETQYF
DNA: TGTGCCAGCAGCTTAACGAGGACAGGATCTCAAGAGACCCAGTACTTC

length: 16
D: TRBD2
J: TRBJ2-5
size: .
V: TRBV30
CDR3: CAWTSGLAGGQETQYF
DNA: TGTGCCTGGACCTCGGGCCTAGCGGGAGGGCAAGAGACCCAGTACTTC

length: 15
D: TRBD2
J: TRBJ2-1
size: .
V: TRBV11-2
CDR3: CASSHPGLPYNEQFF
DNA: TGTGCCAGCAGCCATCCGGGACTACCTTACAATGAGCAGTTCTTC

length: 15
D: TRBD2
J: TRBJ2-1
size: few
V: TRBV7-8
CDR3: CASSLDLAGYNEQFF
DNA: TGTGCCAGCAGCTTAGACCTAGCGGGATACAATGAGCAGTTCTTC

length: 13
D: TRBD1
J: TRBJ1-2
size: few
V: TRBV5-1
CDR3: CASSLERTGGYTF
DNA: TGCGCCAGCAGCTTGGAAAGGACAGGGGGCTACACCTTC

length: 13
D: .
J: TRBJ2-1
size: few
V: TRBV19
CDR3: CASAGTFRNEQFF
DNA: TGTGCCAGTGCGGGGACGTTTCGGAATGAGCAGTTCTTC

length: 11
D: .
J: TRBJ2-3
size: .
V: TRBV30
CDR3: CAWSVGGTQYF
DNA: TGTGCCTGGAGTGTAGGGGGTACGCAGTATTTT

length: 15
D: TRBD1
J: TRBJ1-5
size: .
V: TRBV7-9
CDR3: CASSSDRVVFQPQHF
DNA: TGTGCCAGCAGCTCCGACAGGGTGGTGTTTCAGCCCCAGCATTTT

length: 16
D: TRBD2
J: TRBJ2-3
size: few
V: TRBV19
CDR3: CASSISSGSLTDTQYF
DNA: TGTGCCAGTAGTATCTCTAGCGGGAGTCTCACAGATACGCAGTATTTT

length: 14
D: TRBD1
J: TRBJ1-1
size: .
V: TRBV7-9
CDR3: CASSFGDRGTEAFF
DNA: TGTGCCAGCAGCTTTGGAGACAGGGGCACTGAAGCTTTCTTT

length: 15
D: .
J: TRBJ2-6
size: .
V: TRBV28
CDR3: CASTLRASGANVLTF
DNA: TGTGCCAGCACCCTGAGGGCTTCTGGGGCCAACGTCCTGACTTTC

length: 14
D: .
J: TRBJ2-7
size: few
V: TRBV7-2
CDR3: CASYLREKPYEQYF
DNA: TGTGCCAGCTATCTCCGGGAGAAGCCCTACGAGCAGTACTTC

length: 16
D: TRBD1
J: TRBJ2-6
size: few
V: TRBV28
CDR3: CASSFLGQAGANVLTF
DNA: TGTGCCAGCAGTTTCTTAGGACAGGCTGGGGCCAACGTCCTGACTTTC

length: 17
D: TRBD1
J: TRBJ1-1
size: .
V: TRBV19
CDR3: CASSILLGQARSTEAFF
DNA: TGTGCCAGTAGTATACTCCTCGGACAGGCGCGAAGCACTGAAGCTTTCTTT

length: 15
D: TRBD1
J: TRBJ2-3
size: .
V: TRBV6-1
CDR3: CASLIDRGYTDTQYF
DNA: TGTGCCAGCCTGATTGACAGGGGATACACAGATACGCAGTATTTT

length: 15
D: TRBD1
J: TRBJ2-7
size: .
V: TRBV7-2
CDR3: CASSLEMGQGREQYF
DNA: TGTGCCAGCAGCTTAGAAATGGGACAGGGAAGGGAGCAGTACTTC

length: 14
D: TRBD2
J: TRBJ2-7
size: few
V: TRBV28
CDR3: CASRTSGSFYEQYF
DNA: TGTGCCAGCCGGACTAGCGGGAGTTTCTACGAGCAGTACTTC

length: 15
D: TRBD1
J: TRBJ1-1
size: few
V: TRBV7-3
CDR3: CASSLTGQKNTEAFF
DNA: TGTGCCAGCAGCTTAACGGGACAGAAGAACACTGAAGCTTTCTTT

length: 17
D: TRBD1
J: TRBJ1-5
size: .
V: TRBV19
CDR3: CASSTARAGGGNQPQHF
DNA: TGTGCCAGTAGTACTGCTCGTGCAGGGGGTGGAAATCAGCCCCAGCATTTT

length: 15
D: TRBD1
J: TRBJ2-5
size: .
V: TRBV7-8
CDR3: CASSLGTGLWETQYF
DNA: TGTGCCAGCAGCCTTGGGACAGGGCTCTGGGAGACCCAGTACTTC

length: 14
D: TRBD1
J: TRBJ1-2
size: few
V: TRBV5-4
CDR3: CASSRDRERYGYTF
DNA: TGTGCCAGCAGTCGGGACAGGGAACGCTATGGCTACACCTTC

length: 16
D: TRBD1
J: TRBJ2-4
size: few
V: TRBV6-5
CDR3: CASSYADRSAKNIQYF
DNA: TGTGCCAGCAGTTACGCGGACAGGTCCGCCAAAAACATTCAGTACTTC

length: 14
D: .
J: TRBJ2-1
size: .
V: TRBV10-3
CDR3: CAISGGVQTNEQFF
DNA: TGTGCCATCAGTGGCGGGGTCCAGACCAATGAGCAGTTCTTC

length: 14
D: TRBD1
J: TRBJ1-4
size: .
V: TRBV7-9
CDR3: CASSWTGTNEKLFF
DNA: TGTGCCAGCAGCTGGACAGGGACTAATGAAAAACTGTTTTTT

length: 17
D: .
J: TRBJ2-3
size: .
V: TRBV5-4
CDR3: CASSLNPGPGAPDTQYF
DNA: TGTGCCAGCAGCTTGAATCCTGGTCCGGGAGCGCCGGATACGCAGTATTTT

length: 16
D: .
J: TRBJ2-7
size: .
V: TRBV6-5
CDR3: CASSYSTARGYNEQYF
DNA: TGTGCCAGCAGTTACTCGACGGCTAGGGGTTACAACGAGCAGTACTTC

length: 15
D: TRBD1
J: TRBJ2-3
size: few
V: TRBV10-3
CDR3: CAISESDGTAYTQYF
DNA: TGTGCCATCAGTGAGAGTGACGGGACAGCTTATACGCAGTATTTT

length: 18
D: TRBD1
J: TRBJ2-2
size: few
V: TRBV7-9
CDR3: CASSQGTGSIPNTGELFF
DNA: TGTGCCAGCAGCCAGGGGACAGGGTCGATTCCGAACACCGGGGAGCTGTTTTTT

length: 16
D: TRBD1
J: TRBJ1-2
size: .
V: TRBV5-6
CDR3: CASSGGTAEPYYGYTF
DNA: TGTGCCAGCAGCGGCGGGACAGCAGAACCCTACTATGGCTACACCTTC

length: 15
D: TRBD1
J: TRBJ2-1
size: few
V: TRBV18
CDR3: CASSPGTGNYNEQFF
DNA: TGTGCCAGCTCACCGGGGACAGGGAATTACAATGAGCAGTTCTTC

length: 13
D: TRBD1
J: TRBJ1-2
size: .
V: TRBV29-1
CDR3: CSAETGETYGYTF
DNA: TGCAGCGCAGAGACAGGGGAGACCTATGGCTACACCTTC

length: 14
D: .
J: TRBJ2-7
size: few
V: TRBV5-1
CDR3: CASSLMAEGGEQYF
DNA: TGCGCCAGCAGCTTGATGGCGGAAGGGGGCGAGCAGTACTTC

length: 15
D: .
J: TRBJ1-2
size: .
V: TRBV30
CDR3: CAWSVGQGLNYGYTF
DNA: TGTGCCTGGAGTGTAGGGCAGGGGTTAAACTATGGCTACACCTTC

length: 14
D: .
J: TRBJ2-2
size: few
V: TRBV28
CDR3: CASSLLQGTGELFF
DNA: TGTGCCAGCAGCCTTTTACAGGGTACCGGGGAGCTGTTTTTT

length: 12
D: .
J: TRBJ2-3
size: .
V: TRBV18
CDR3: CASSPGQDTQYF
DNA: TGTGCCAGCTCACCGGGGCAAGATACGCAGTATTTT

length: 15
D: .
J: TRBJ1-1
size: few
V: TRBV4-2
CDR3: CASSQPGQINTEAFF
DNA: TGTGCCAGCAGCCAACCGGGACAAATTAACACTGAAGCTTTCTTT

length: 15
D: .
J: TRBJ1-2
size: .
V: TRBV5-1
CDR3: CASSLGSTGNYGYTF
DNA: TGCGCCAGCAGCTTGGGTAGTACAGGCAACTATGGCTACACCTTC

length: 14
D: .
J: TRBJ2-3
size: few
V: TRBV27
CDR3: CASKAHFHSLTQYF
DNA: TGTGCCAGCAAAGCTCATTTTCACTCCTTAACGCAGTATTTT

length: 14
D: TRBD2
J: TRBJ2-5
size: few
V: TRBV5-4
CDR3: CASSRAGGQETQYF
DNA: TGTGCCAGCAGCCGAGCGGGAGGACAAGAGACCCAGTACTTC

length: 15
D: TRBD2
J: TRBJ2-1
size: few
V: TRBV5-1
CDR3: CASSSGTNLNNEQFF
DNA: TGCGCCAGCAGCTCGGGGACTAACTTGAACAATGAGCAGTTCTTC

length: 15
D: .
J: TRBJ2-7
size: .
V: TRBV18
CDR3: CASSPGRQGPYEQYF
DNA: TGTGCCAGCTCACCGGGGCGGCAGGGGCCCTACGAGCAGTACTTC

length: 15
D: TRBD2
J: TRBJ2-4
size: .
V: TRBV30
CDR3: CAWQLAGGPQNIQYF
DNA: TGTGCCTGGCAACTAGCGGGAGGGCCGCAAAACATTCAGTACTTC

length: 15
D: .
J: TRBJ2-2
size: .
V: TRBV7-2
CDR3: CASSPPGLNTGELFF
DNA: TGTGCCAGCAGCCCCCCGGGACTCAACACCGGGGAGCTGTTTTTT

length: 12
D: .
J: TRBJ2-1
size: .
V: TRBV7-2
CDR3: CASSPHGVREFF
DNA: TGTGCCAGCAGTCCCCACGGGGTGAGGGAGTTCTTC

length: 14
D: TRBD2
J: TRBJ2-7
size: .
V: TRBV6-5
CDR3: CASSYQPRSGKQYF
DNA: TGTGCCAGCAGTTACCAACCTAGGAGCGGGAAGCAGTACTTC

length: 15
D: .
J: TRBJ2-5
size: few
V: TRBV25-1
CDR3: CASSDPRGPRETQYF
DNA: TGTGCCAGCAGTGACCCTCGGGGTCCGCGGGAGACCCAGTACTTC

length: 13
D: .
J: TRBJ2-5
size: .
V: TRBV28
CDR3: CASRGQVPETQYF
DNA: TGTGCCAGCAGGGGCCAGGTACCGGAGACCCAGTACTTC

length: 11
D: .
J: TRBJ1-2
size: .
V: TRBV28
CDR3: CASSSVYGYTF
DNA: TGTGCCAGCAGTTCCGTCTATGGCTACACCTTC

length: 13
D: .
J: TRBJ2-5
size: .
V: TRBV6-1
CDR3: CASSRTDQETQYF
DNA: TGTGCCAGCAGCAGGACAGACCAAGAGACCCAGTACTTC

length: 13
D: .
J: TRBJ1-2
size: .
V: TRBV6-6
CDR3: CASSSTGDYGYTF
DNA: TGTGCCAGCAGTTCTACAGGTGACTATGGCTACACCTTC

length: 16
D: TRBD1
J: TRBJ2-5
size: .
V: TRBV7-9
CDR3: CASSSTGGSGKETQYF
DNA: TGTGCCAGCAGCTCCACAGGGGGCAGCGGGAAAGAGACCCAGTACTTC

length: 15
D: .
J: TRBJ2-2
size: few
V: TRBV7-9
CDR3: CASSPVAVNTGELFF
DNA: TGTGCCAGCAGCCCCGTGGCAGTGAACACCGGGGAGCTGTTTTTT

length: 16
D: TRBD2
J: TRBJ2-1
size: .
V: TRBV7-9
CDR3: CASSLGGLAGSNEQFF
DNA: TGTGCCAGCAGCTTGGGCGGACTAGCGGGGAGCAATGAGCAGTTCTTC

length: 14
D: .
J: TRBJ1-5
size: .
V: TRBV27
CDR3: CASSLQGGNQPQHF
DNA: TGTGCCAGCAGTCTCCAGGGTGGCAATCAGCCCCAGCATTTT

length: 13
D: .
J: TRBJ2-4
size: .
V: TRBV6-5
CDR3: CASRDSLKNIQYF
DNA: TGTGCCAGCAGGGACAGTCTAAAAAACATTCAGTACTTC

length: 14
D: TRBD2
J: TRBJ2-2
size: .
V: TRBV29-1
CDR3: CSAGGAGGTGELFF
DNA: TGCAGCGCCGGTGGGGCGGGAGGTACCGGGGAGCTGTTTTTT

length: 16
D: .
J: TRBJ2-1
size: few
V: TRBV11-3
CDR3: CASSTSPGGSYNEQFF
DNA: TGTGCCAGCAGCACCTCCCCCGGGGGCTCCTACAATGAGCAGTTCTTC